This T cell receptor (beta chain) was captured in a study of T cell responses to AZD1222 COVID-19 vaccine. Study-wide findings and caveats: Only a handful of AZD1222 recipients, several in all, had baseline seropositivity. There were mostly white British donors and more females than males, and clonal diversity was possibly underestimated.

As regards this clone: Its antigen is undetermined.

TCRdb's copy holds only in-frame clones and misses some; the assay was immunoSEQ multiplex PCR. The sample includes some 150,000 clones, roughly 92% seen only once; the top ten take around 3.3%. Germline lookup yields CDR1 LNHDA and CDR2 SQIVND (reference sequence). Trimming removed 5 bases from V and 4 bases from J, with 9 bases in between. CDR3 size: 14 residues. The sequence derives from an adult who received the AZD1222 COVID-19 vaccine. The chain employs TRBV19 and TRBJ2-6, with D possibly TRBD1 on 6 matching bases. Sequenced material: peripheral blood, taken 28 days after the second AZD1222 dose. The CDR3 nucleotides are TGTGCCAGTAGTCCAGGACAGGGGGCCAACGTCCTGACTTTC. Its translation: CASSPGQGANVLTF.